There are many counts of the clone carrying this TCR beta chain. The sample comes from a study of regulatory T cells in long-lasting Graves disease. The TCR beta library used iRepertoire HTBI primers with Arm-PCR amplification of CDR3. Authors' processing steps: Identification of gene segments yielded 60 or so TRBV and around 13 TRBJ across samples. Via MiXCR, TCRdb re-called the multiplex PCR reads, giving one row per CDR3 protein. TCRdb's processing, not the authors', yielded these V and J calls. The data show 300,000 to 400,000 distinct CDR3 sequences, roughly 16% seen once. The germline V and J ends were trimmed by 5 bases and 3 bases, with 19 bases remaining between them. This CDR3 has 17 amino acids. In germline, CDR1 is PRHDT, CDR2 FYEKMQ (reference sequence). Time point described: newly diagnosed GD, antithyroid drugs for less than 3 months. The TCR library was prepared using RNA isolated from PBMCs.

The specimen comprised peripheral blood mononuclear cells (PBMCs), sampled at new diagnosis, from a patient treated with antithyroid drugs. The gene calls are TRBV13 and TRBJ1-4; D gene unclear. This sequence originates from a female donor with Graves disease. The CDR3 spells CASSPHDIGEANEKLFF. Written as DNA, the CDR3 is TGTGCCAGCAGCCCCCACGATATCGGAGAGGCTAATGAAAAACTGTTTTTT.